The T cell receptor (beta chain) under discussion was sequenced for a study of identical twins. Whole-study findings and limits: For out-of-frame beta sequences, excess twin sharing was weaker.

cDNA carried unique molecular identifiers, and a universal primer site was added by template switching. TCRdb reprocessed the 5' RACE reads via MiXCR and lists one record per CDR3 protein. The sample has about 100,000 distinct CDR3 sequences, around 5.5% seen once. This clonotype has ten or more counts. Its antigen is unidentified. V shed 3 bases and J shed 2 bases, with 16 bases lying between them. CDR3 size: 16 residues. Germline assignment: CDR1 SGHNT and CDR2 YENEEA. The source of this sequence is a woman between 50 and 59 years old in good health. The chain is built from TRBV11-3 and TRBJ1-1, with D possibly being TRBD1 (5 bases). The sequenced material came from memory T cells sorted from blood. CDR3 loop: CASSLDGRGGNTEAFF. Here the CDR3 DNA reads TGTGCCAGCAGCTTGGACGGCCGGGGGGGAAACACTGAAGCTTTCTTT.